Each of the 19 T cell receptor beta chains below was sequenced from the same sample in a study of cytomegalovirus exposure and HLA in healthy donors. PCR used 60 Vbeta primers and 13 Jbeta primers. The method was immunoSEQ multiplex PCR; TCRdb's version includes in-frame clones alone and lacks a portion of them. The profile shows some 78,000 clones, roughly 80% of them singletons. Sequencing used PBMCs. The receptors shown here come from a woman in her forties or fifties in good health and CMV-seropositive.

This chain links TRBV11-2 with TRBJ1-1; a weak D match, TRBD1 (6 bases). The CDR3 has 12 amino acids. V lost 5 bases and J 10 bases, leaving 14 bases between the germline ends. Germline V gives CDR1 SGHAT, CDR2 FQNNGV. The CDR3 DNA reads as TGTGCCAGCAGCCTACTGGACAGTCGAGCTTTCTTT. Its protein product is CASSLLDSRAFF.

This chain uses TRBV4-2 with TRBJ1-4, with D possibly TRBD1 on 6 matching bases. Germline CDR1 and CDR2: LGHNA and YNFKEQ. Trimming took off 0 bases at V and 8 bases at J, with 13 bases between the two ends. The CDR3 has 15 amino acids. The CDR3 here is CASSQDTAQGEKLFF. The CDR3 DNA reads as TGTGCCAGCAGCCAAGACACGGCTCAGGGGGAAAAACTGTTTTTT.

This chain connects TRBV6-5 to TRBJ1-2; D gene unclear. Germline assignment: CDR1 MNHEY and CDR2 SVGAGI. V shed 5 bases and J shed 14 bases, with 18 bases lying between them. The CDR3 sequence is 12 residues long. The CDR3 bases are TGTGCCAGCAGTGACTACCGGGGAGGGTCGACCTTC. Its protein is CASSDYRGGSTF.

The gene calls are TRBV14 and TRBJ2-5; D gene uncertain. The V end was cut by 1 base, the J end by 9 bases, with 12 bases between. This CDR3 is built from 13 residues. The V gene's germline CDR1 is SGHDN and CDR2 FVKESK. The chain's CDR3 is CASSQVYELSQYF. CDR3 nucleotides: TGTGCCAGCAGCCAAGTTTATGAGTTGTCCCAGTACTTC.

This clone was observed a handful of times. This chain links TRBV7-3 with TRBJ2-3; TRBD1 aligns across 9 bases. The CDR3 spans 16 residues. J lost 0 bases, V lost 5 bases, and 6 bases had no gene match. Germline V CDR1 and CDR2: SGHTA, FQGTGA. CDR3 in DNA: TGTGCCAGCAGCGAGAGACAGGGGGGGAGCACAGATACGCAGTATTTT. Amino acid sequence: CASSERQGGSTDTQYF. Using reference TRBV7-3 and TRBJ2-3 for the parts outside the CDR3, the full variable domain is GAGVSQTPSNKVTEKGKYVELRCDPISGHTALYWYRQSLGQGPEFLIYFQGTGAADDSGLPNDRFFAVRPEGSVSTLKIQRTERGDSAVYLCASSERQGGSTDTQYFGPGTRLTVL.

A note on this clone: The germline gene is not matched at one end of the junction; a read error may be the cause. V is TRBV9 and J is TRBJ2-2, with D perhaps TRBD1 (5 bases). This CDR3 has 16 amino acids. Germline CDR1 reads SGDLS; CDR2 reads YYNGEE. CDR3 protein: CVSSVGMGQGDGELFF. For the CDR3, the DNA is TGTGTCAGCAGCGTAGGAATGGGGCAGGGTGACGGGGAGCTGTTTTTT.

The chain has TRBV7-3 and TRBJ1-1; D gene uncertain. Looked up from germline, CDR1 is SGHTA and CDR2 is FQGTGA. Trimming removed 5 bases at V and 5 bases at J, with 15 bases between. This CDR3 region has 14 residues. CDR3 region: CASSASSGVTEAFF. The CDR3 coding sequence is TGTGCCAGCAGCGCTTCCTCCGGGGTGACTGAAGCTTTCTTT.

This chain joins TRBV7-8 and TRBJ1-5; no clear D. Trimming took 5 bases from V and 7 from J, leaving 15 bases between them. This CDR3 comprises 14 residues. Germline-derived CDR1 and CDR2 are SGHVS and FQNEAQ. The CDR3 region has the DNA TGTGCCAGCAGCCCCCGGGAGGGAGGACAGCCCCAGCATTTT. It codes for CASSPREGGQPQHF.

In DNA, the CDR3 is TGTGCCAGCAGCAGACAGACCGCGAACACCGGGGAGCTGTTTTTT. It translates to CASSRQTANTGELFF. The chain links TRBV5-5 to TRBJ2-2; D is perhaps TRBD1 (5 bases). Germline V gene lookup returns CDR1 SGHKS and CDR2 YYEKEE (reference sequence). The length of the CDR3 is 15 residues. V gave up 4 bases and J gave up 0 bases, with 10 bases separating them. Drawing the rest from reference TRBV5-5 and TRBJ2-2, the complete variable domain is DAGVTQSPTHLIKTRGQQVTLRCSPISGHKSVSWYQQVLGQGPQFIFQYYEKEERGRGNFPDRFSARQFPNYSSELNVNALLLGDSALYLCASSRQTANTGELFFGEGSRLTVL.

The chain combines TRBV7-9 with TRBJ1-4, with no clear D. The V gene's germline CDR1 is SEHNR and CDR2 FQNEAQ (reference sequence). The germline V and J ends were trimmed by 4 bases and 0 bases, with 9 bases remaining between them. CDR3 length: 15 amino acids. The CDR3 region has the DNA TGTGCCAGCAGCTCACTCGAGACAACTAATGAAAAACTGTTTTTT. It translates to CASSSLETTNEKLFF.

CDR3 loop: CASSEGPGTEAFF. The DNA for the CDR3 is TGTGCCAGCAGTGAAGGTCCCGGCACTGAAGCTTTCTTT. V usage is TRBV2 and J usage is TRBJ1-1; no reliable D call. The CDR3 spans 13 residues. Trimming stripped 1 base from V and 4 bases from J, with 7 bases between. Germline V gene sequence: CDR1 SNHLY, CDR2 FYNNEI.

The chain combines TRBV9 with TRBJ1-2, with D perhaps TRBD1 (5 bases). The germline V gene has CDR1 SGDLS and CDR2 YYNGEE. The CDR3 has 13 residues. The ends were cut back, 0 bases at V and 5 bases at J, with 8 bases in the middle. CDR3 residues: CASSVAGLYGYTF. The CDR3 DNA reads TGTGCCAGCAGCGTAGCAGGGCTTTATGGCTACACCTTC.

In DNA, the CDR3 is TGTGCCAGCAGCTTAGACGCGGGAGTGGCAGATACGCAGTATTTT. It codes for CASSLDAGVADTQYF. This chain links TRBV11-3 with TRBJ2-3, with TRBD2 matching 7 bases. The ends lost 0 bases at V and 4 bases at J; junction bases unmatched: 4. Germline V gives CDR1 SGHNT, CDR2 YENEEA. This CDR3 is 15 amino acids long.

The J gene is TRBJ1-1, the V gene TRBV27; the D gene is possibly TRBD1 (6 bases). Germline V gives CDR1 MNHEY, CDR2 SMNVEV (reference sequence). CDR3 size: 16 residues. Deletions cut 1 base from V and 8 bases from J, with 20 bases between. The CDR3 spells CASSLWEGGVRREAFF. CDR3 sequence (DNA): TGTGCCAGCAGTTTATGGGAGGGGGGGGTGCGCAGGGAAGCTTTCTTT.

With regard to this clone: The sample carries other DNA sequences with the same CDR3. The genes are TRBV27 and TRBJ2-5, with no clear D. CDR3 length equals 11 residues. The V gene lost 3 bases and the J gene lost 5 bases, with 4 bases spanning the gap. Germline CDR1 and CDR2: MNHEY and SMNVEV (reference sequence). As DNA, the CDR3 is TGTGCCAGCAGTTTTCGGGAGACCCAGTACTTC. Its translation is CASSFRETQYF.

V is TRBV5-1 and J is TRBJ2-1, with D tentatively TRBD2 (6 bases). CDR3 length: 14 amino acids. Germline V lookup: CDR1 SGHRS, CDR2 YFSETQ. Trimming took 4 bases from V and 5 from J, leaving 13 bases between them. CDR3 bases: TGCGCCAGCAGCGGGGGACTCCTTCACAATGAGCAGTTCTTC. Translating it yields CASSGGLLHNEQFF.

Notes on this clone: The junction does not match germline at one end; this may be a read error. This chain joins TRBV7-9 and TRBJ1-6, with D tentatively TRBD1 (6 bases). Germline CDR1 and CDR2: SEHNR and FQNEAQ (reference sequence). The CDR3 covers 15 residues. The CDR3 DNA is TGTTCCAGCAGCTTAATTACAGGGTCTAGTTCACCCCTCCACTTT. This encodes CSSSLITGSSSPLHF.

The chain carries TRBV19 and TRBJ1-3, with 10 bases lining up with TRBD1. Germline values: CDR1 LNHDA, CDR2 SQIVND (reference sequence). The CDR3 runs to 17 residues. Trimming took 6 bases from V and 3 from J; bases not matched to a gene: 11. The chain's CDR3 is CASSPGQGIRGGNTIYF. CDR3 DNA: TGTGCCAGTAGCCCGGGACAGGGGATCAGGGGTGGAAACACCATATATTTT.

A single count supports this clone. The chain combines TRBV7-8 with TRBJ1-2, with D possibly being TRBD1 (5 bases). This CDR3 region has 14 residues. Between the trimmed V and J ends, which lost 5 bases and 7 bases, there was a span of 17 bases. Per the germline V gene, CDR1 is SGHVS and CDR2 is FQNEAQ. The DNA of the CDR3 is TGTGCCAGCAGCGCTACGGTCGGGGGGATTGGCTACACCTTC. Translating it yields CASSATVGGIGYTF.